This passage covers 23 T cell receptor beta chains from one sample sequenced in a study of blood T cell repertoires in COVID-19. The data were produced by immunoSEQ multiplex PCR, yet TCRdb's version contains in-frame clones alone and is incomplete. The table records around 250,000 clones, around 87% of them present only once. Sequencing was carried out using peripheral blood. These TCRs come from an older woman with active or convalescent COVID-19.

V is TRBV2 and J is TRBJ1-5; D possibly corresponds to TRBD1 (5 bases). This CDR3 spans 13 amino acids. V shed 7 bases and J shed 4 bases, with 11 bases lying between them. In germline, CDR1 is SNHLY, CDR2 FYNNEI. The CDR3 DNA is TGTGCCAGCACGGGGGAGGTTAATCAGCCCCAGCATTTT. It encodes CASTGEVNQPQHF.

This clone occurred once. V is TRBV6-5 and J is TRBJ1-1; a weak D match, TRBD1 (5 bases). With 5 bases removed from V and 2 bases from J, the gap between germline ends came to 9 bases. The CDR3 has 13 residues. Germline assignment: CDR1 MNHEY and CDR2 SVGAGI. The CDR3 protein is CASSIGHNTEAFF. In DNA form, the CDR3 reads TGTGCCAGCAGTATAGGACATAACACTGAAGCTTTCTTT.

This clone occurred a few times. J is TRBJ1-2 and V is TRBV5-1; D gene unclear. Trimming stripped 6 bases from V and 3 bases from J, with 15 bases between. The CDR3 sequence is 14 residues long. Germline V gene sequence: CDR1 SGHRS, CDR2 YFSETQ. The chain's CDR3 is CASNLAGGDYGYTF. The CDR3 DNA reads TGCGCCAGCAATCTCGCGGGCGGTGACTATGGCTACACCTTC.

The V and J genes are TRBV6-5 and TRBJ1-2; TRBD1 matches at 7 bases. After removal of 8 bases from V and 6 bases from J, the junction contained 9 bases not matched to a gene. Germline CDR1 MNHEY, CDR2 SVGAGI. The CDR3 runs 13 residues. The chain's CDR3 is CASSTGLMDGYTF. DNA of the CDR3: TGTGCCAGCTCGACAGGGCTAATGGATGGCTACACCTTC.

The rearrangement uses TRBV10-1 and TRBJ2-7; 8 nucleotides align to TRBD2. With 0 bases clipped from V and 5 bases from J, the junction kept 9 bases outside the gene matches. Per the germline V gene, CDR1 is WNHNN and CDR2 is SYGVQD (reference sequence). The CDR3 runs to 16 residues. The CDR3 DNA reads as TGCGCCAGCAGTGAGTCGCTGGCGGGGGGATCCCACGAGCAGTACTTC. Its translation is CASSESLAGGSHEQYF.

This clone came up once. This rearrangement joins TRBV5-1 to TRBJ2-1; 15 bases fit TRBD2. With 4 bases clipped from V and 7 bases from J, the junction kept 6 bases outside the gene matches. Germline V CDR1 and CDR2: SGHRS, YFSETQ. The CDR3 contains 16 residues. CDR3: CASSTGLAGGRNEQFF. For the CDR3, the DNA is TGCGCCAGCAGCACCGGACTAGCGGGGGGGCGGAATGAGCAGTTCTTC.

The rearrangement joins TRBV11-2 to TRBJ1-1; 8 bases align to TRBD1. Germline CDR1 is SGHAT and CDR2 is FQNNGV. There are 15 residues in the CDR3. The junction had 9 bases not matched to a gene; V was cut back by 4 bases and J by 5 bases. The CDR3 sequence: CASSYTTGARTEAFF. The CDR3 nucleotides are TGTGCCAGCAGCTATACGACAGGGGCGCGTACTGAAGCTTTCTTT.

The V and J genes are TRBV6-6 and TRBJ2-5; D possibly corresponds to TRBD1 (6 bases). Trimming pared 4 bases from V and 2 bases from J, leaving 8 bases between. Germline CDR1 reads MNHNY; CDR2 reads SVGAGI (reference sequence). The CDR3 contains 13 residues. CDR3 DNA sequence: TGTGCCAGCAGTTGGACAGAGCAAGAGACCCAGTACTTC. Translating it yields CASSWTEQETQYF.

The chain uses TRBV5-1 and TRBJ2-7, with D possibly matching TRBD1 (6 bases). CDR3 size: 15 residues. Germline CDR1 is SGHRS and CDR2 is YFSETQ. V lost 5 bases and J lost 4, with 19 bases in between. CDR3 protein: CASSGGDRRNYEQYF. The CDR3 coding sequence is TGCGCCAGCAGTGGGGGTGACAGGCGGAATTACGAGCAGTACTTC.

The J gene is TRBJ1-1, the V gene TRBV5-4; D perhaps matches TRBD1 (6 bases). Deletions cut 3 bases from V and 4 bases from J, with 10 bases between. This CDR3 is 13 amino acids long. Germline-derived CDR1 and CDR2 are SGHNT and YYREEE (reference sequence). Written as DNA, the CDR3 is TGTGCCAGCAGCTCCGGGACAACCACTGAAGCTTTCTTT. Translating it yields CASSSGTTTEAFF.

The chain has TRBV3-1 (or the pseudogene TRBV3-2) and TRBJ1-4, with a possible D match to TRBD1 (5 bases). The CDR3 loop spans 16 amino acids. The V gene lost 4 bases and the J gene lost 0 bases, with 12 bases spanning the gap. Germline V lookup: CDR1 LGHDT, CDR2 YNNKEL (reference sequence). The CDR3, as DNA: TGTGCCAGCAGCCCAAGACAGACGACAACTAATGAAAAACTGTTTTTT. Translating gives CASSPRQTTTNEKLFF.

The chain employs TRBV2 and TRBJ1-1; a possible D gene is TRBD1 (6 bases). The V gene's germline CDR1 is SNHLY and CDR2 FYNNEI. The V end was cut by 10 bases, the J end by 0 bases, with 12 bases between. This CDR3 has 13 amino acids. CDR3 in amino acids: CATSGQMNTEAFF. In nucleotides, the CDR3 is TGTGCCACTTCCGGACAGATGAACACTGAAGCTTTCTTT. The complete variable domain, with remaining parts taken from reference TRBV2 and TRBJ1-1, reads EPEVTQTPSHQVTQMGQEVILRCVPISNHLYFYWYRQILGQKVEFLVSFYNNEISEKSEIFDDQFSVERPDGSNFTLKIRSTKLEDSAMYFCATSGQMNTEAFFGQGTRLTVV.

Here the CDR3 DNA reads TGCGCCAGCAGTCAATCGGGGCCTCAGGTACCAGCTTTCTTT. It encodes CASSQSGPQVPAFF. This chain uses TRBV23-1 with TRBJ1-1; tentatively, D is TRBD1 (5 bases). TRBV23-1 is known as an ORF, though its function is uncertain. Trimming removed 0 bases at V and 10 bases at J, with 15 bases between. The CDR3 is 14 residues long.

As concerns this clone: Other DNA sequences in this specimen translate into the identical CDR3. The chain employs TRBV5-1 and TRBJ1-2; TRBD1 is a possible D gene (5 bases). CDR1 SGHRS and CDR2 YFSETQ come from the germline V gene. The CDR3 runs to 13 residues. Between the trimmed V and J ends, which lost 0 bases and 6 bases, there was a span of 9 bases. CDR3 region: CASSLGQGDGYTF. The CDR3 DNA is TGCGCCAGCAGCTTGGGGCAGGGTGATGGCTACACCTTC. Looking up the rest from reference TRBV5-1 and TRBJ1-2 gives the full variable domain: KAGVTQTPRYLIKTRGQQVTLSCSPISGHRSVSWYQQTPGQGLQFLFEYFSETQRNKGNFPGRFSGRQFSNSRSEMNVSTLELGDSALYLCASSLGQGDGYTFGSGTRLTVV.

The chain joins TRBV19 to TRBJ2-7, with 9 bases identical to TRBD2. Looked up from germline, CDR1 is LNHDA and CDR2 is SQIVND (reference sequence). The CDR3 consists of 14 residues. V was pared by 4 bases and J by 2 bases, with 3 bases of the junction left unmatched. The CDR3 loop is CASSKTSGTYEQYF. In DNA, the CDR3 is TGTGCCAGTAGTAAGACTAGCGGCACCTACGAGCAGTACTTC. Using reference TRBV19 and TRBJ2-7 for the parts outside the CDR3, the full variable domain is DGGITQSPKYLFRKEGQNVTLSCEQNLNHDAMYWYRQDPGQGLRLIYYSQIVNDFQKGDIAEGYSVSREKKESFPLTVTSAQKNPTAFYLCASSKTSGTYEQYFGPGTRLTVT.

This CDR3 reads CASSVGGSTDTQYF. Written as DNA, the CDR3 is TGTGCCAGCAGCGTTGGAGGTAGCACAGATACGCAGTATTTT. The chain has TRBV9 and TRBJ2-3, with D perhaps TRBD2 (5 bases). Germline-derived CDR1 and CDR2 are SGDLS and YYNGEE. The CDR3 contains 14 residues. Trimming pared 2 bases from V and 0 bases from J, leaving 7 bases between. The entire variable domain, with the rest obtained from reference TRBV9 and TRBJ2-3, is as follows: DSGVTQTPKHLITATGQRVTLRCSPRSGDLSVYWYQQSLDQGLQFLIQYYNGEERAKGNILERFSAQQFPDLHSELNLSSLELGDSALYFCASSVGGSTDTQYFGPGTRLTVL.

The chain joins TRBV4-3 to TRBJ1-6; the match to TRBD1 covers 8 bases. Losses at the gene ends were 0 bases for V and 9 bases for J; bases not matched to a gene: 16. CDR1 is LGHNA and CDR2 is YSLEER in the germline V gene. The CDR3 totals 19 residues. This CDR3 is CASSQEARLTGGRGSPLHF. DNA of the CDR3: TGCGCCAGCAGCCAAGAAGCCCGCCTAACAGGGGGAAGGGGTTCACCCCTCCACTTT.

The CDR3 DNA is TGTGCCAGCAACCCAGGGCAGACCTACTATGGCTACACCTTC. Encoded protein: CASNPGQTYYGYTF. This chain uses TRBV3-1 (or the pseudogene TRBV3-2) with TRBJ1-2, with a tentative D call TRBD1 (5 bases). This CDR3 comprises 14 residues. The germline gives CDR1 LGHDT, CDR2 YNNKEL (reference sequence). Trimming cost V 7 bases and J 3 bases, with 15 bases left between them.

V and J are TRBV4-3 and TRBJ1-2; D gene ambiguous. The length of the CDR3 is 12 residues. V was clipped by 4 bases and J by 8 bases, with 11 bases between them. Germline CDR1 LGHNA, CDR2 YSLEER. In DNA, the CDR3 is TGCGCCAGCAGCCGCGGGCCTTGGGGCTACACCTTC. Translating it yields CASSRGPWGYTF.

This chain connects TRBV18 to TRBJ2-1; 12 nucleotides match TRBD2. The CDR3 runs to 19 residues. Germline V gene lookup returns CDR1 KGHSH and CDR2 LQKENI. V lost 3 bases, J lost 8 bases, and 17 bases stayed unmatched. CDR3 in DNA: TGTGCCAGCTCACCTCTAGCGGGGGGGCCCGGAGGGAGTTTGGATGAGCAGTTCTTC. It specifies CASSPLAGGPGGSLDEQFF.

The V call is TRBV6-2 or TRBV6-3, the J call TRBJ1-2; possible D gene TRBD1, 5 bases. The ends were cut back, 4 bases at V and 4 bases at J, with 16 bases in the middle. The V gene's germline CDR1 is MNHEY and CDR2 SVGEGT. The CDR3 covers 15 residues. Here the CDR3 reads CASSFMGRRGYGYTF. For the CDR3, the DNA is TGTGCCAGCAGTTTCATGGGACGGAGGGGCTATGGCTACACCTTC.

The V gene is TRBV19, the J gene TRBJ1-5; maybe TRBD1 (6 bases). The germline gives CDR1 LNHDA, CDR2 SQIVND (reference sequence). The CDR3 loop spans 19 amino acids. Trimming took 4 bases from V and 8 from J, leaving 30 bases between them. CDR3 region: CASSRGHPGSTNPRKPQHF. The CDR3 DNA sequence: TGTGCCAGTAGTAGGGGACATCCGGGAAGTACGAATCCGAGGAAGCCCCAGCATTTT. Supplemented by reference TRBV19 and TRBJ1-5, the full variable domain reads DGGITQSPKYLFRKEGQNVTLSCEQNLNHDAMYWYRQDPGQGLRLIYYSQIVNDFQKGDIAEGYSVSREKKESFPLTVTSAQKNPTAFYLCASSRGHPGSTNPRKPQHFGDGTRLSIL.

This chain joins TRBV6-1 and TRBJ1-2; TRBD1 agrees at 7 bases. Germline V gene lookup returns CDR1 MNHNS and CDR2 SASEGT. Losses at the gene ends were 2 bases for V and 7 bases for J; bases not matched to a gene: 16. There are 17 residues in the CDR3. The CDR3 here is CASSETRGVGQFAGYTF. The CDR3 DNA follows: TGTGCCAGCAGTGAAACGCGAGGAGTGGGACAGTTCGCTGGCTACACCTTC.